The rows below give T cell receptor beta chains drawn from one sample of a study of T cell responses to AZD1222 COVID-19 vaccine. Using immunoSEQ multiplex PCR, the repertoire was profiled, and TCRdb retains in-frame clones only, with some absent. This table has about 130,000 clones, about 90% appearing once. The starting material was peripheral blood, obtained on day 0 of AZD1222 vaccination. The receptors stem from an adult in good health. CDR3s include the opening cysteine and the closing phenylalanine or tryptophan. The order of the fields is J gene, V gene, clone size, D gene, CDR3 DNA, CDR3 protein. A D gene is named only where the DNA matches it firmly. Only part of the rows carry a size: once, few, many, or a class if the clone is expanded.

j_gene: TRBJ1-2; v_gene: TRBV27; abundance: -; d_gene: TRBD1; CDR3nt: TGTGCCAGCAGTCACACTGAGACAGGGACCCCTGATGGCTACACCTTC; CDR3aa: CASSHTETGTPDGYTF
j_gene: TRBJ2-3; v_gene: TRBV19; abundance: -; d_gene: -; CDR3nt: TGTGCCAGTAGTAGGAATCAGGGGATGGCAGATACGCAGTATTTT; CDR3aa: CASSRNQGMADTQYF
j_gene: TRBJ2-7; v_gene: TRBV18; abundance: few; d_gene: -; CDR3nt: TGTGCCAGCTCACCACCCACAGAAACCTACGAGCAGTACTTC; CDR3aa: CASSPPTETYEQYF
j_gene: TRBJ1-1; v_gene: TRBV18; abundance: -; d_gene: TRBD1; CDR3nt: TGTGCCAGCTCACGAGACAGGGGGCGAGGGGATGCGAACACTGAAGCTTTCTTT; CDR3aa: CASSRDRGRGDANTEAFF
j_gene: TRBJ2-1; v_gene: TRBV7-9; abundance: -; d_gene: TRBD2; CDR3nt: TGTGCCAGCAGCCCTAGACTAGCGGCGACCCTCTACAATGAGCAGTTCTTC; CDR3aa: CASSPRLAATLYNEQFF
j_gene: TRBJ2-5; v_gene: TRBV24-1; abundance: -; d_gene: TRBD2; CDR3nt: TGTGCCACCAGTGATTTGACTAGCGGGAGTGAGACCCAGTACTTC; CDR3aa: CATSDLTSGSETQYF
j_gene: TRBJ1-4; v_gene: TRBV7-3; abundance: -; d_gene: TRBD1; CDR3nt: TGTGCCAGCAGCTTAACCGGGACAGGAAATGAAAAACTGTTTTTT; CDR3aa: CASSLTGTGNEKLFF
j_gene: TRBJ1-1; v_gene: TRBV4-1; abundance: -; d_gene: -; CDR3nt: TGCGCCAGCAGCCAAGAGGGGGAGGGCCAAAACACTGAAGCTTTCTTT; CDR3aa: CASSQEGEGQNTEAFF
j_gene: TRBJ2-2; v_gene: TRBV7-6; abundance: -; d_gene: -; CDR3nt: TGTGCCAGCAGCTCGCCTTTGGTGTTTGCCGGGGAGCTGTTTTTT; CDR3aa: CASSSPLVFAGELFF
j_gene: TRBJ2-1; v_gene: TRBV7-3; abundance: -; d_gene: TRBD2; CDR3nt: TGTGCCAGCAGCCCCCCCGGGACTAGTCTACACAATGAGCAGTTCTTC; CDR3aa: CASSPPGTSLHNEQFF
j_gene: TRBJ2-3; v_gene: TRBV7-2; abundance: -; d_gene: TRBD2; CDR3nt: TGTGCCAGCAGCTTAGGGACTAGCCTTACCACAGATACGCAGTATTTT; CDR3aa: CASSLGTSLTTDTQYF
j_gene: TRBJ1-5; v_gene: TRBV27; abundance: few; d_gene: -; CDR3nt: TGTGCCAGCAGTTTTATCGATCAGCCCCAGCATTTT; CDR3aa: CASSFIDQPQHF
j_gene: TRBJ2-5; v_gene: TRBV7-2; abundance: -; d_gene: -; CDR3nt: TGTGCCAGCAGCTTACAGGGCCGCGAGACCCAGTACTTC; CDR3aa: CASSLQGRETQYF
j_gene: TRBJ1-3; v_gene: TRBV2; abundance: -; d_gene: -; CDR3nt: TGTGCCAGCAGATTAAGGGTACGCTCTGGAAACACCATATATTTT; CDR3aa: CASRLRVRSGNTIYF
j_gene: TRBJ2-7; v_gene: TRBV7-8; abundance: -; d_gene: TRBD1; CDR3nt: TGTGCCAGCAGTAAAACCGGGACAGGGGGCCACGAGCAGTACTTC; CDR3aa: CASSKTGTGGHEQYF
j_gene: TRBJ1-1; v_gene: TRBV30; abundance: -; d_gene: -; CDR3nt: TGTGCCTGGGGTGACTATAACACTGAAGCTTTCTTT; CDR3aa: CAWGDYNTEAFF
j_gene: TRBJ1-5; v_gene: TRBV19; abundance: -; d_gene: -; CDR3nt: TGTGCCAGTAGCCAGGACCGACAGCCCCAGCATTTT; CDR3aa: CASSQDRQPQHF
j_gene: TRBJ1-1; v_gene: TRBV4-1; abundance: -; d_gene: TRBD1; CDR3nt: TGCGCCAGCAGCCAAGTTATGAGGGGGCGCGGTGAAGCTTTCTTT; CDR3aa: CASSQVMRGRGEAFF
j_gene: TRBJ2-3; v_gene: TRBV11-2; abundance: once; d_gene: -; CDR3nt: TGTGCCAGCAGCTCCCCACGGGGTCGAGATACGCAGTATTTT; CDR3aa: CASSSPRGRDTQYF
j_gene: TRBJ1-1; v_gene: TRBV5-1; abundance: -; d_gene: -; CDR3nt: TGCGCCAGCAGCTTGAGGTCCGCCGCAGGATTGGGGCCGAACACTGAAGCTTTCTTT; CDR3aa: CASSLRSAAGLGPNTEAFF
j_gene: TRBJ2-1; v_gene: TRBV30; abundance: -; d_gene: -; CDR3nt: TGTGCCTGGAGTAAAGTCCGGACACCCATCTTCTACAATGAGCAGTTCTTC; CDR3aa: CAWSKVRTPIFYNEQFF
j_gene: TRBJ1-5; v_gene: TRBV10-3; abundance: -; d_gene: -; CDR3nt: TGTGCCATCAGTGTCCAGGGTCTCAATCAGCCCCAGCATTTT; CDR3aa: CAISVQGLNQPQHF
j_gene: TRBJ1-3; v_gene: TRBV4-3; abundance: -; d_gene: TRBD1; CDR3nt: TGCGCCAGCAGCCAAGATTCTCTCCAGGGGGTAGGAAACACCATATATTTT; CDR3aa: CASSQDSLQGVGNTIYF
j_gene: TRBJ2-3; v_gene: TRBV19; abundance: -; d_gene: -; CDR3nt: TGTGCCAGTAGTATTGGGGCAGCAAGGGGCACAGATACGCAGTATTTT; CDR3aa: CASSIGAARGTDTQYF
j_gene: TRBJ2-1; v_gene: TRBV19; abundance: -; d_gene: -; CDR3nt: TGTGCCAGTAGTATTTCTACAGTGAATGAGCAGTTCTTC; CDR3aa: CASSISTVNEQFF
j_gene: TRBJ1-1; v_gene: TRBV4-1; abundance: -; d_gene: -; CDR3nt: TGCGCCAGCAGCCAAGATCCCCTGAACACTGAAGCTTTCTTT; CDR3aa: CASSQDPLNTEAFF
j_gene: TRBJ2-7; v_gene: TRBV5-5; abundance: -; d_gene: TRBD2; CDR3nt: TGTGCCAGCAGGCCCCAAGGCGGGAGGGCCCTGTACGAGCAGTACTTC; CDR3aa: CASRPQGGRALYEQYF
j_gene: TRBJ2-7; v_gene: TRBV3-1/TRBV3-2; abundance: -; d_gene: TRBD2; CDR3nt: TGTGCCAGCAGCCAACTAGCGGGAGGCAAATTCTACGAGCAGTACTTC; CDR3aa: CASSQLAGGKFYEQYF
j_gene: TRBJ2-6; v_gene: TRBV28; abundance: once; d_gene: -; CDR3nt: TGTGCCAGCAGTTTAACAGGGTTTCCCTCTGGGGCCAACGTCCTGACTTTC; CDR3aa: CASSLTGFPSGANVLTF
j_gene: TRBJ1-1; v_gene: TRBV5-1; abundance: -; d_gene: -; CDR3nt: TGCGCCAGCAGCTTGTCGGGGGGCATGAACACTGAAGCTTTCTTT; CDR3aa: CASSLSGGMNTEAFF
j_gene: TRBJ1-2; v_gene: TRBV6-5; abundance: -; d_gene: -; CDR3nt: TGTGCCAGCAGCCACCGGGGCAACTATGGCTACACCTTC; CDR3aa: CASSHRGNYGYTF
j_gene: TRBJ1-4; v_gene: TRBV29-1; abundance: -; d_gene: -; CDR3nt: TGCAGCGTTGACAGCTCTAATGAAAAACTGTTTTTT; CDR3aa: CSVDSSNEKLFF
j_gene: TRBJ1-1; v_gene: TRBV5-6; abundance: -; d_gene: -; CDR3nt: TGTGCCAGCAGCCCCCCCATCGGAACTGAAGCTTTCTTT; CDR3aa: CASSPPIGTEAFF
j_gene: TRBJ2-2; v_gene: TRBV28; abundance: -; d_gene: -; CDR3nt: TGTGCCAGCAGTTTATCAGGGACCGGGGAGCTGTTTTTT; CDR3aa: CASSLSGTGELFF
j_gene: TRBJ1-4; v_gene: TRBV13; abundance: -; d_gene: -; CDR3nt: TGTGCCAGCAGCATCGTCGACCGGGACCGAAATGAAAAACTGTTTTTT; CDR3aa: CASSIVDRDRNEKLFF
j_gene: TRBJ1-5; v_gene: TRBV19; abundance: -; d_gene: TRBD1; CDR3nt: TGTGCCAGTTCGGACAGGGTATTCGGTCAGCCCCAGCATTTT; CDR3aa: CASSDRVFGQPQHF
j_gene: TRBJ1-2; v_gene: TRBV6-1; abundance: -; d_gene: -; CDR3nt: TGTGCCAGCAGTGAAGCGGGCACCCCCATCTATGGCTACACCTTC; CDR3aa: CASSEAGTPIYGYTF
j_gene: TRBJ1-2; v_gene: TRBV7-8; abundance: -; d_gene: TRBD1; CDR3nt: TGTGCCAGCAGCGCCGGGACAGCGCGAACCCGGTCCTATGGCTACACCTTC; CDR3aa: CASSAGTARTRSYGYTF
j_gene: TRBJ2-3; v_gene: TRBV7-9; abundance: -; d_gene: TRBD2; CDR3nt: TGTGCCAGCAGCCGTAGCGGGAGGGGGACAGATACGCAGTATTTT; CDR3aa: CASSRSGRGTDTQYF
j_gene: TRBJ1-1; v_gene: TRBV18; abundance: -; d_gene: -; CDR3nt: TGTGCCAGCTCACCAAGTCTGGGGAATAAGAACACTGAAGCTTTCTTT; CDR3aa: CASSPSLGNKNTEAFF
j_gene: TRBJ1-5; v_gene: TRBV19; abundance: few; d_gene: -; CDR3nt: TGTGCCAGTAGTATCGGGGGGGCTTGGAATCAGCCCCAGCATTTT; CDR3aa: CASSIGGAWNQPQHF
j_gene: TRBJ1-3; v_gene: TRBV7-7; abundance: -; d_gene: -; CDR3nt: TGTGCCAGCAGCCCCGGGTCAGACAATGGAAACACCATATATTTT; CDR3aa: CASSPGSDNGNTIYF
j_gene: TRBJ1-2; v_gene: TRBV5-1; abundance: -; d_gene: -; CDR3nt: TGCGCCAGCAGACTTCTTTCGGGGGGGTATGAGTATGGCTACACCTTC; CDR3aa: CASRLLSGGYEYGYTF
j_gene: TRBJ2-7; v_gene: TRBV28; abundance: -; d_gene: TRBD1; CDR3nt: TGTGCCAGCAGCCAACCACCCCCGGGACAGGGGGCGCATTTTATCTCCTACGAGCAGTACTTC; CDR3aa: CASSQPPPGQGAHFISYEQYF
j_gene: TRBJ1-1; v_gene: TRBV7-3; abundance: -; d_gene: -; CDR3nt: TGTGCCAGCAGCTTAACGTTTGGGAACACTGAAGCTTTCTTT; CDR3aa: CASSLTFGNTEAFF
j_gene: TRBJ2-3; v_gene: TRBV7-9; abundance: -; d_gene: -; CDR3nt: TGTGCCAGCAGCTTAGAACCCCGCTCGGCTACGCAGTATTTT; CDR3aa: CASSLEPRSATQYF
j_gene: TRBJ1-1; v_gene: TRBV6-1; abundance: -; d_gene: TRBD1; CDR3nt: TGTGCCAGCAGTGAACAGGGGGTGAGGAACACTGAAGCTTTCTTT; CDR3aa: CASSEQGVRNTEAFF
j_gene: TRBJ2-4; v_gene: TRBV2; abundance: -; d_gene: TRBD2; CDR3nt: TGTGCCAGTAGCGGGACGACCAAAAACATTCAGTACTTC; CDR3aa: CASSGTTKNIQYF
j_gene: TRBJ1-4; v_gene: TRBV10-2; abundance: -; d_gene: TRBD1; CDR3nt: TGCGCCAGCAGTGATGGAACAGGGGGGGGAAGTGAAAAACTGTTTTTT; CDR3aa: CASSDGTGGGSEKLFF
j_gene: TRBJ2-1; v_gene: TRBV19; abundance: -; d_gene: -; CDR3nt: TGTGCCAGTAGTATAGTTGGGTCCTACAATGAGCAGTTCTTC; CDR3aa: CASSIVGSYNEQFF
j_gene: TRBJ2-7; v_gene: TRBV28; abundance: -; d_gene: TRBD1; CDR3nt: TGTGCCAGCAGGCTCCTAGCGCCGGGACAGGGGAACGAGCAGTACTTC; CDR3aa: CASRLLAPGQGNEQYF
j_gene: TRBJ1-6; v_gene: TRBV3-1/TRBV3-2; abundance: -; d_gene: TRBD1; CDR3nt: TGTGCCAGCAGCCGGCCAACAGGGGAGAGCTCCTATAATTCACCCCTCCACTTT; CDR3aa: CASSRPTGESSYNSPLHF
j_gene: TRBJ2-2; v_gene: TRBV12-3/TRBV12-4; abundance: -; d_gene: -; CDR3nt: TGTGCCAGCAGTCTGAGGGGGTCCGGGGAGCTGTTTTTT; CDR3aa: CASSLRGSGELFF
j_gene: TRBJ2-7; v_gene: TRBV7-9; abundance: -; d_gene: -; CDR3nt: TGTGCCAGCAGCCCCTGGGACGGGAGCTACGAGCAGTACTTC; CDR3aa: CASSPWDGSYEQYF
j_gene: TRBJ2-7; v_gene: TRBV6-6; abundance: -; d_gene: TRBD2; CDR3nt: TGTGCCAGCAGAACGCCTAGCGGAAACTTCTACGAGCAGTACTTC; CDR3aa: CASRTPSGNFYEQYF
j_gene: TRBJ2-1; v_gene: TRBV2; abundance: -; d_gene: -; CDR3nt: TGTGCCAGCAGTGTTCGGCTAGATGTTGAGCAGTTCTTC; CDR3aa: CASSVRLDVEQFF
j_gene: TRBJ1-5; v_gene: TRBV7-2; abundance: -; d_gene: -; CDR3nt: TGTGCCAGCAGCGTATTAAGGGGGAAGGTTCAGCCCCAGCATTTT; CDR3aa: CASSVLRGKVQPQHF